Listed here are 11 T cell receptor beta chains from one sample, sequenced in a study of T cell repertoires in cytomegalovirus infection. Their target antigens are unknown. Using its own MiXCR run on the reads, TCRdb lists one record per CDR3 protein. The data contain 140,000 to 150,000 distinct CDR3 sequences, around 30% of them seen just once; the ten biggest clones take up roughly 50%. This specimen was CD8+ T cells from cultured PBMCs, taken from culture after CMV antigen stimulation. These receptors came from a human donor in good health (CMV status not recorded). Some clones in this sample may be carry-over from other donors' samples.

The table lists this clonotype with many counts. This chain joins TRBV7-6 and TRBJ2-3; D possibly uses TRBD1 or TRBD2 (5 bases each). Germline V CDR1 and CDR2: SGHVS, FNYEAQ. The length of the CDR3 is 15 residues. V was pared by 1 base and J by 3 bases, with 11 bases between. The CDR3 sequence is CASSLGGAGTDTQYF. The CDR3 DNA is TGTGCCAGCAGCTTAGGAGGGGCCGGGACAGATACGCAGTATTTT.

V usage is TRBV12-3 or TRBV12-4 and J usage is TRBJ1-5; no firm D call. The germline V and J ends were trimmed by 3 bases and 3 bases, with 9 bases remaining between them. This CDR3 is 14 amino acids long. CDR3 sequence (DNA): TGTGCCAGCAGTTTGAGCCAGGTCAATCAGCCCCAGCATTTT. Its translation: CASSLSQVNQPQHF.

This clonotype came up a few times. The chain carries TRBV2 and TRBJ1-4, with 8 positions matching TRBD1. The CDR3 is 15 residues long. In germline, CDR1 is SNHLY, CDR2 FYNNEI. Trimming took 6 bases from V and 8 from J; bases not matched to a gene: 11. The CDR3 nucleotides are TGTGCCAGCAGGGAAAGACAGGGGATGTTGGAAAAACTGTTTTTT. This gives the protein CASRERQGMLEKLFF.

The V call is TRBV11-1, the J call TRBJ1-1; 10 positions match TRBD1. The CDR3 has 14 amino acids. The J segment lost 6 bases and the V segment lost 2 bases, leaving 3 bases of the junction unmatched. CDR1 and CDR2 from the germline V gene are SGHAT and FQDESV (reference sequence). The CDR3 spells CASSLRDRGPEAFF. The CDR3, as DNA: TGTGCCAGCAGCTTACGGGACAGGGGCCCTGAAGCTTTCTTT.

A few counts support this clonotype. J is TRBJ2-1 and V is TRBV6-2 or TRBV6-3; weak D call: TRBD2 (6 bases). Germline CDR1 MNHEY, CDR2 SVGEGT. V lost 7 bases and J 6 bases, leaving 16 bases between the germline ends. The CDR3 consists of 14 residues. The CDR3 loop is CASNTWDWGNEQFF. The CDR3 bases are TGTGCCAGCAACACGTGGGACTGGGGCAATGAGCAGTTCTTC.

This clonotype has ten or more counts. CDR3 amino acids: CASSRQVHGYTF. CDR3 coding DNA: TGTGCCAGCAGTCGACAGGTTCATGGCTACACCTTC. The rearrangement uses TRBV7-9 and TRBJ1-2; possibly TRBD1 for D (6 bases). Germline assignment: CDR1 SEHNR and CDR2 FQNEAQ (reference sequence). The CDR3 runs to 12 residues. The ends were cut back, 6 bases at V and 6 bases at J, with 11 bases in the middle.

V usage is TRBV6-5 and J usage is TRBJ1-1, with D possibly matching TRBD1 (5 bases). Trimming cost V 7 bases and J 2 bases, with 11 bases left between them. The CDR3 consists of 13 residues. The germline CDR1 and CDR2 sequences are MNHEY and SVGAGI. The CDR3 is CASTQGANTEAFF. The CDR3 region has the DNA TGTGCCAGCACTCAAGGGGCCAACACTGAAGCTTTCTTT.

The chain combines TRBV10-3 with TRBJ2-5; 9 nucleotides match TRBD2. The V and J ends lost 6 bases and 3 bases, in that order; junction bases with no gene match: 5. Germline CDR1 ENHRY, CDR2 SYGVKD. The CDR3 is made up of 14 amino acids. The CDR3 bases are TGTGCCATCAGCACTCTAGCGGGGAAAGAGACCCAGTACTTC. Its translation is CAISTLAGKETQYF.

The V gene is TRBV12-3 or TRBV12-4, the J gene TRBJ2-1, with 10 bases matching TRBD2. The length of the CDR3 is 15 residues. V lost 5 bases to trimming and J lost 6 bases; unmatched junction nucleotides: 7. CDR3 DNA sequence: TGTGCCAGCAGTCCTCTAGCGGGGGACTCCAATGAGCAGTTCTTC. Translating it yields CASSPLAGDSNEQFF.

In DNA, the CDR3 is TGCAGTGCTAGAGATAGAGGGACAGGGGGCCTTACTGAAGCTTTCTTT. It is translated as CSARDRGTGGLTEAFF. The gene calls are TRBV20-1 and TRBJ1-1; TRBD1 aligns across 12 bases. The germline gives CDR1 DFQATT, CDR2 SNEGSKA (reference sequence). V lost 0 bases and J lost 5; bases outside the gene matches: 7. This CDR3 is built from 16 residues.

This clonotype has a count of ten or more. The chain is built from TRBV6-5 and TRBJ2-2, with 7 positions matching TRBD2. Germline V lookup: CDR1 MNHEY, CDR2 SVGAGI. V dropped 2 bases and J dropped 5; count of bases not matched to a gene: 5. The length of the CDR3 is 15 residues. The CDR3 DNA reads TGTGCCAGCAGTTACGTCGCGGGGGAGACCGGGGAGCTGTTTTTT. Protein sequence: CASSYVAGETGELFF.